The 12 T cell receptor beta chains reported below all come from one sample, sequenced in a study of blood T cell repertoires in COVID-19. The repertoire was sequenced with immunoSEQ multiplex PCR; TCRdb's copy has only in-frame clones and lacks some. The profile covers approximately 210,000 clones, with around 83% appearing a single time and approximately 7.4% taken by the ten largest. The sample comprised peripheral blood. Receptors originate from a woman aged 50 to 60 with acute or convalescent COVID-19.

The V gene is TRBV7-9, the J gene TRBJ2-7, with D perhaps matching TRBD2 (5 bases). Germline V gene lookup returns CDR1 SEHNR and CDR2 FQNEAQ (reference sequence). This CDR3 contains 15 residues. V was pared by 5 bases and J by 1 base, with 15 bases between. The CDR3 nucleotides are TGTGCCAGCAGCGGAGGACGGAGGCTGTCCTACGAGCAGTACTTC. Encoded protein: CASSGGRRLSYEQYF.

V is TRBV9 and J is TRBJ2-2, with no clear D. CDR3 size: 16 residues. The germline V gene encodes CDR1 SGDLS and CDR2 YYNGEE. Trimming stripped 1 base from V and 0 bases from J, with 10 bases between. CDR3 sequence (DNA): TGTGCCAGCAGCGTATGGTACGGTGCGAACACCGGGGAGCTGTTTTTT. As protein: CASSVWYGANTGELFF.

This clone turned up a few times. The chain carries TRBV9 and TRBJ1-1; a weak D match, TRBD1 (6 bases). Trimming removed 3 bases at V and 0 bases at J, with 12 bases between. The CDR3 covers 15 residues. The germline V gene encodes CDR1 SGDLS and CDR2 YYNGEE. The CDR3 bases are TGTGCCAGCAGCGCGGGAGGGGGAATGAACACTGAAGCTTTCTTT. Amino acid sequence: CASSAGGGMNTEAFF.

This clone was counted once. The chain uses TRBV24-1 and TRBJ2-1; D is possibly TRBD2 (6 bases). Trimming cost V 5 bases and J 7 bases, with 20 bases left between them. There are 16 residues in the CDR3. Germline CDR1 and CDR2: KGHDR and SFDVKD. CDR3 DNA: TGTGCCACCAGTGTTGGAGGGAGCGGATCTGGGAATGAGCAGTTCTTC. As protein: CATSVGGSGSGNEQFF.

The chain carries TRBV2 and TRBJ2-7; a possible D gene is TRBD2 (6 bases). Trimming cost V 7 bases and J 4 bases, with 8 bases left between them. The CDR3 totals 11 residues. From germline, CDR1 is SNHLY and CDR2 FYNNEI. CDR3 region: CASMGGYEQYF. DNA of the CDR3: TGTGCCAGCATGGGGGGTTACGAGCAGTACTTC.

J is TRBJ2-5 and V is TRBV27; 9 bases fit TRBD2. J lost 1 base, V lost 5 bases, and 5 bases had no gene match. Looked up from germline, CDR1 is MNHEY and CDR2 is SMNVEV (reference sequence). This CDR3 contains 15 residues. CDR3: CASSISGRPQETQYF. In DNA, the CDR3 is TGTGCCAGCAGTATTAGCGGGAGACCCCAAGAGACCCAGTACTTC.

The gene calls are TRBV5-1 and TRBJ2-2; D is possibly TRBD1 (7 bases). The V end was cut by 5 bases, the J end by 5 bases, with 13 bases between. The CDR3 extends over 14 amino acids. From germline, CDR1 is SGHRS and CDR2 YFSETQ. The CDR3 sequence is CASRGQGGTGELFF. The CDR3 region has the DNA TGCGCCAGCAGAGGTCAGGGGGGAACCGGGGAGCTGTTTTTT.

This clone was detected only once. This chain connects TRBV10-3 to TRBJ2-5; 8 bases agree with TRBD2. The CDR3 loop spans 14 amino acids. Germline-derived CDR1 and CDR2 are ENHRY and SYGVKD. The junction had 12 bases not matched to a gene; V was cut back by 10 bases and J by 5 bases. CDR3 residues: CATGNQREQETQYF. For the CDR3, the DNA is TGTGCCACCGGGAACCAGCGGGAGCAGGAGACCCAGTACTTC.

This clone was detected only once. The gene calls are TRBV15 and TRBJ2-3; D is undetermined. This CDR3 contains 14 residues. Germline V CDR1 and CDR2: LNHNV, YYDKDF (reference sequence). Trimming stripped 1 base from V and 0 bases from J, with 5 bases between. The CDR3 nucleotides are TGTGCCACCAGCAGAGGGCAGAGCACAGATACGCAGTATTTT. This encodes CATSRGQSTDTQYF.

This clone was observed a single time. The chain employs TRBV7-6 and TRBJ2-1, with a possible D match to TRBD2 (6 bases). Germline V lookup: CDR1 SGHVS, CDR2 FNYEAQ. Trimming removed 1 base at V and 6 bases at J, with 16 bases between. This CDR3 is built from 16 residues. The CDR3 DNA reads as TGTGCCAGCAGCTTAGTCGGCGGGAAGGTCTCCAATGAGCAGTTCTTC. Amino acids: CASSLVGGKVSNEQFF.

The genes are TRBV7-9 and TRBJ1-1, with 7 bases that match TRBD1. V gave up 5 bases and J gave up 1 base; unmatched junction bases: 13. CDR3 size: 17 residues. Germline-derived CDR1 and CDR2 are SEHNR and FQNEAQ (reference sequence). The CDR3 DNA reads TGTGCCAGCAGCCGATTGAGGGACAGAAGTTCGAACACTGAAGCTTTCTTT. Its translation is CASSRLRDRSSNTEAFF.

The rearrangement joins TRBV30 to TRBJ1-1; 8 bases are shared with TRBD1. CDR3 length equals 13 residues. Germline lookup yields CDR1 GTSNPN and CDR2 SVGIG (reference sequence). V shed 4 bases, J shed 4 bases, and the junction held 5 bases outside the gene matches. As DNA, the CDR3 is TGTGCCTGGACCAAAACAGGGGGCACTGAAGCTTTCTTT. Protein product: CAWTKTGGTEAFF.